This TCR beta chain was profiled in a study of OX40 agonist ivuxolimab in advanced cancers. Study-level findings and limits: With doses of 0.1-3.0 mg/kg, partial responders showed among the lowest clonal expansion. Some patients who did not respond also had low normalized T-cell clonal expansion.

The protocol was immunoSEQ multiplex PCR, while the TCRdb copy is restricted to in-frame clones and leaves out a portion. This sample carries some 74,000 clones, 85% of them seen once, and the ten largest clones take 0.53%. Of note for this clone: What it binds is unknown.

Germline V CDR1 and CDR2: LNHDA, SQIVND (reference sequence). The CDR3 extends over 15 amino acids. V dropped 5 bases and J dropped 1 base, with 14 bases sitting between them. The clonotype comes from an adult with an advanced solid tumor such as melanoma, head and neck, liver or kidney cancer. The rearrangement joins TRBV19 to TRBJ1-2; D call uncertain. This specimen consisted of CD4+ or CD8+ T cells sorted from blood, obtained in a trial of the OX40 agonist ivuxolimab. Here the CDR3 reads CASSPTGVSNYGYTF. The DNA of the CDR3 is TGTGCCAGTAGTCCCACCGGGGTGAGTAACTATGGCTACACCTTC.